This passage covers 12 T cell receptor beta chains from one sample sequenced in a study of cytomegalovirus exposure and HLA in healthy donors. PCR primers comprised 60 Vbeta and 13 Jbeta primers. The method was immunoSEQ multiplex PCR; TCRdb's version includes in-frame clones alone and lacks a portion of them. The sample contains about 160,000 clones, roughly four fifths of which appear only once. The sequencing sample was made of PBMCs. The source of these receptors is a man aged 50-59 years in good health and CMV-seropositive.

The chain combines TRBV7-8 with TRBJ2-5; the match to TRBD2 covers 14 bases. V gave up 6 bases and J gave up 1 base; unmatched junction bases: 4. The CDR3 has 16 residues. Per germline, CDR1 SGHVS and CDR2 FQNEAQ. This chain's CDR3 is CASSFGLAGGQETQYF. In DNA form, the CDR3 reads TGTGCCAGCAGTTTTGGACTAGCGGGGGGCCAAGAGACCCAGTACTTC.

The chain couples TRBV27 to TRBJ2-7, with 9 bases identical to TRBD1. This CDR3 comprises 14 residues. In germline, CDR1 is MNHEY, CDR2 SMNVEV (reference sequence). J was trimmed by 4 bases and V by 4 bases; bases with no gene match: 5. As DNA, the CDR3 is TGTGCCAGCAGTTATGTACAGGGGGCATACGAGCAGTACTTC. Its protein is CASSYVQGAYEQYF.

V and J are TRBV4-1 and TRBJ2-2; 10 bases are a match to TRBD2. Germline CDR1 reads MGHRA; CDR2 reads YSYEKL. Germline trimming cut 0 bases from V and 2 bases from J; bases unmatched to any gene: 6. The CDR3 spans 18 residues. CDR3: CASSQDPAGGPNTGELFF. The CDR3 DNA follows: TGCGCCAGCAGCCAAGACCCAGCGGGGGGGCCCAACACCGGGGAGCTGTTTTTT.

The V gene is TRBV7-9, the J gene TRBJ1-5, with D possibly being TRBD1 (6 bases). The CDR3 runs 15 residues. Trimming cost V 4 bases and J 0 bases, with 10 bases left between them. CDR1 SEHNR and CDR2 FQNEAQ come from the germline V gene (reference sequence). The CDR3 bases are TGTGCCAGCAGCTCAGGGGCTAATAGCAATCAGCCCCAGCATTTT. This translates into CASSSGANSNQPQHF.

In this sample, this clone turned up once. The chain joins TRBV18 to TRBJ1-5, with D perhaps TRBD1 (6 bases). Trimming took off 3 bases at V and 6 bases at J, with 12 bases between the two ends. Germline CDR1 reads KGHSH; CDR2 reads LQKENI. CDR3 length equals 14 residues. The chain's CDR3 is CASSPQGSTQPQHF. In DNA form, the CDR3 reads TGTGCCAGCTCACCTCAGGGGTCCACTCAGCCCCAGCATTTT.

The genes are TRBV4-2 and TRBJ1-2; D not resolved. Germline loops: CDR1 LGHNA, CDR2 YNFKEQ. The ends were cut back, 3 bases at V and 8 bases at J, with 13 bases in the middle. The CDR3 length is 13 residues. This CDR3 reads CASSQGGWLGYTF. The CDR3 region has the DNA TGTGCCAGCAGCCAGGGAGGGTGGTTAGGCTACACCTTC.

This chain joins TRBV5-1 and TRBJ2-3; the D gene is possibly TRBD2 (6 bases). The CDR3 contains 15 residues. Trimming stripped 0 bases from V and 2 bases from J, with 10 bases between. Germline lookup yields CDR1 SGHRS and CDR2 YFSETQ. The CDR3 DNA reads as TGCGCCAGCAGCTTGGGGGCGGGGAACACAGATACGCAGTATTTT. It codes for CASSLGAGNTDTQYF.

The genes are TRBV2 and TRBJ1-3; weak D call: TRBD1 (6 bases). V was shortened by 6 bases and J by 3 bases, with 15 bases between the two germline ends. Germline loops: CDR1 SNHLY, CDR2 FYNNEI. The CDR3 runs 15 residues. CDR3 coding DNA: TGTGCCAGCAGCTCACAGGGACTAGGTGGAAACACCATATATTTT. It encodes CASSSQGLGGNTIYF. The full variable domain, with the rest looked up from reference TRBV2 and TRBJ1-3, is EPEVTQTPSHQVTQMGQEVILRCVPISNHLYFYWYRQILGQKVEFLVSFYNNEISEKSEIFDDQFSVERPDGSNFTLKIRSTKLEDSAMYFCASSSQGLGGNTIYFGEGSWLTVV.

This chain uses TRBV30 with TRBJ1-5; the D gene is possibly TRBD1 (6 bases). Germline V gene sequence: CDR1 GTSNPN, CDR2 SVGIG (reference sequence). The CDR3 has 14 amino acids. The V end lost 4 bases, the J end lost 3 bases, and 13 bases lay between the germline ends. CDR3 protein: CAWKRPGVNQPQHF. CDR3 nucleotides: TGTGCCTGGAAGCGTCCAGGGGTCAATCAGCCCCAGCATTTT.

The chain combines TRBV9 with TRBJ2-2; 12 positions match TRBD2. V lost 4 bases, J lost 5 bases, and 6 bases stayed unmatched. This CDR3 is built from 16 residues. Germline V lookup: CDR1 SGDLS, CDR2 YYNGEE. CDR3 in amino acids: CASSRGLAGKTGELFF. CDR3 nucleotides: TGTGCCAGCAGCAGGGGACTAGCGGGTAAAACCGGGGAGCTGTTTTTT.

This chain uses TRBV6-6 with TRBJ1-2; D not resolved. The V and J ends lost 5 bases and 4 bases respectively, with 8 bases between them. Germline V gene data show CDR1 as MNHNY and CDR2 as SVGAGI (reference sequence). The CDR3 contains 12 residues. DNA of the CDR3: TGTGCCAGCAGTGGCATATTCTATGGCTACACCTTC. Translation gives CASSGIFYGYTF.

The gene calls are TRBV11-2 and TRBJ1-1; D perhaps matches TRBD1 (6 bases). Germline CDR1 SGHAT, CDR2 FQNNGV. This CDR3 region has 16 residues. V lost 5 bases and J lost 1, with 17 bases in between. Here the CDR3 reads CASSINRAGRNTEAFF. CDR3 DNA: TGTGCCAGCAGCATTAACAGGGCAGGACGGAACACTGAAGCTTTCTTT.